This T cell receptor beta chain was found in a study of blood T cells in healthy people across ages. Whole-study findings and limits: Samples with more naive T cells showed higher observed beta diversity. Observed TCR beta diversity per million T cells went down as age went up. This fall followed a roughly linear course with age. The study found more naive CD4+ cells and higher diversity in long-lived than aged donors.

The germline CDR1 and CDR2 sequences are LGHNA and YNFKEQ. V dropped 2 bases and J dropped 8 bases, with 13 bases sitting between them. This CDR3 comprises 15 residues. As for this clonotype: Its antigen remains unknown.

Every donor gave around 10 milliliters of peripheral blood. For the second PCR, which ran for 7 to 11 cycles, a sample-barcoded 5' primer and a J-beta primer mix were used. MiXCR, run by TCRdb on the 5' RACE reads, gives a single entry per CDR3 protein. The sample yields 1,800,000 or so distinct CDR3 sequences, 39% seen once. What was sequenced was blood. The sequence was obtained from a human donor in good health. V gene TRBV4-2 combines with J gene TRBJ1-6; tentative D call: TRBD1 (5 bases). The CDR3 DNA follows: TGTGCCAGCAGCCAAACCATGGGACGGGATTCACCCCTCCACTTT. It is translated as CASSQTMGRDSPLHF.